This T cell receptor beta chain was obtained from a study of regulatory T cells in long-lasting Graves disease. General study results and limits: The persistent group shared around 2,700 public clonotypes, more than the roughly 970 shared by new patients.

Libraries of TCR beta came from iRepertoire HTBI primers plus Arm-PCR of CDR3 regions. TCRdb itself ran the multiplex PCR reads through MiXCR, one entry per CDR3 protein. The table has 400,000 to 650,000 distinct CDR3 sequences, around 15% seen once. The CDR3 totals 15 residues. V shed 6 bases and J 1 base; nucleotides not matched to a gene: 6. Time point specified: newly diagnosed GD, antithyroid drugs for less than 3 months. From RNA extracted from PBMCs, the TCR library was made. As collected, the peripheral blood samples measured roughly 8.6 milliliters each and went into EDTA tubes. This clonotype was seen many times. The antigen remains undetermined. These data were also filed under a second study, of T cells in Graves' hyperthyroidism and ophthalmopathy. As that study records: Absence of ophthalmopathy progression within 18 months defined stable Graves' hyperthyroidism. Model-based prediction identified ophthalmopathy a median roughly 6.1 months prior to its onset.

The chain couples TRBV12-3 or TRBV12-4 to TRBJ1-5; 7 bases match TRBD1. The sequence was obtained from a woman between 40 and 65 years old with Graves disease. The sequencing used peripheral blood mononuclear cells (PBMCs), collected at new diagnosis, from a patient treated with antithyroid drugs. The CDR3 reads CASSQGGGSNQPQHF. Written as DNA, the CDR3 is TGTGCCAGCAGCCAGGGGGGTGGAAGCAATCAGCCCCAGCATTTT.